A selection of T cell receptor beta chains follows, all from one sample in a study of blood T cell repertoires in COVID-19. The table came from immunoSEQ multiplex PCR; TCRdb's copy has only in-frame clones and leaves some out. Altogether fewer than 250,000 clones are present, 85% to 90% being singletons, with the ten largest covering roughly 10%. Input material: peripheral blood. The source of these receptors is a man between 45 and 60 years old with COVID-19, enrolled during active disease. CDR3s include the opening cysteine and the closing phenylalanine or tryptophan. Clone size is given for some rows only: seen once, a few or many times, or a class if the clone is expanded.

length	V	size	J	CDR3
12	TRBV6-2/TRBV6-3	NA	TRBJ2-7	CASSPISLEQYF
15	TRBV6-5	NA	TRBJ2-2	CASRAGTSYTGELFF
15	TRBV2	NA	TRBJ1-5	CASSKGQFSNQPQHF
15	TRBV27	NA	TRBJ1-6	CASSLEPGLGSPLHF
14	TRBV5-1	NA	TRBJ1-6	CASSRTGGGSPLHF
15	TRBV7-9	NA	TRBJ2-2	CASSNTGGWTGELFF
13	TRBV10-1	NA	TRBJ2-5	CASSRDRQETQYF
16	TRBV7-3	NA	TRBJ2-2	CASSNTGGSNTGELFF
14	TRBV30	NA	TRBJ2-7	CAWPPSGTSYEQYF
16	TRBV6-5	once	TRBJ2-6	CASSSEGAGGANVLTF
15	TRBV18	NA	TRBJ2-3	CASSPPGPSTDTQYF
13	TRBV2	NA	TRBJ2-7	CASIGTGGSEQYF
14	TRBV10-3	NA	TRBJ1-3	CAIRGQGVGNTIYF
12	TRBV5-5	NA	TRBJ2-7	CASSLIGYEQYF
13	TRBV16	NA	TRBJ2-6	CASSPSGANVLTF
13	TRBV2	NA	TRBJ2-4	CASLELAKNIQYF
11	TRBV11-2	NA	TRBJ2-5	CASSLEDREYF
15	TRBV7-2	NA	TRBJ1-4	CASSLAWTGIEKLFF
14	TRBV6-4	NA	TRBJ2-7	CASLNVNRVYEQYF
14	TRBV10-3	NA	TRBJ1-2	CAISERQGLYGYTF
16	TRBV2	NA	TRBJ2-4	CASSEERDRAKNIQYF
16	TRBV9	NA	TRBJ1-2	CASSVAGTGLFYGYTF
17	TRBV6-2/TRBV6-3	NA	TRBJ1-5	CASSSHRTGTSNQPQHF
15	TRBV6-5	NA	TRBJ2-7	CASSSPRGNSYEQYF
14	TRBV28	once	TRBJ2-7	CASSLRTGSYEQYF
17	TRBV4-1	NA	TRBJ2-5	CASSQEPLGGAGETQYF
14	TRBV4-1	NA	TRBJ1-1	CASSQDMAAGEAFF
14	TRBV19	NA	TRBJ2-7	CASTLSSGGGEQYF
15	TRBV6-5	NA	TRBJ1-4	CASSYNSGGGEKLFF
17	TRBV7-6	once	TRBJ1-2	CASSKGPNRGYDYGYTF
15	TRBV5-4	few	TRBJ1-4	CASSLDVSGSEKLFF
16	TRBV24-1	once	TRBJ1-2	CATSDDGTGDRYGYTF
13	TRBV18	once	TRBJ1-4	CASSRQVNEKLFF
14	TRBV7-9	NA	TRBJ1-1	CASSLDLLNTEAFF
14	TRBV5-1	NA	TRBJ1-2	CASSLEQGARSYTF
14	TRBV11-1	NA	TRBJ2-3	CASGSWADTDTQYF
14	TRBV5-4	few	TRBJ1-2	CASTLRGQIYGYTF
18	TRBV18	NA	TRBJ2-5	CASSPPGQGPLSQETQYF
14	TRBV19	NA	TRBJ2-7	CASSVQRGVYEQYF
14	TRBV11-2	NA	TRBJ2-7	CASKRDREGYEQYF
15	TRBV6-5	once	TRBJ2-7	CASSYGLAASYEQYF
16	TRBV15	NA	TRBJ2-7	CATSRDPGTYTYEQYF
14	TRBV5-1	NA	TRBJ1-6	CASTSEFDNSPLHF
16	TRBV7-2	NA	TRBJ1-1	CASSSYIGRGNTEAFF
14	TRBV30	NA	TRBJ2-1	CAWSPSGGARTQFF
12	TRBV19	NA	TRBJ1-2	CASSPRGSGYTF
15	TRBV27	NA	TRBJ2-1	CASNLLAGSNNEQFF
13	TRBV12-3/TRBV12-4	NA	TRBJ2-1	CASSLAGLAEQFF
13	TRBV5-6	NA	TRBJ1-6	CASSLAGNSPLHF
15	TRBV15	NA	TRBJ1-4	CATSRDQSNNEKLFF
13	TRBV10-3	NA	TRBJ2-5	CAINAGGQETQYF
17	TRBV24-1	NA	TRBJ2-2	CATSDIPGQGNTGELFF
15	TRBV4-2	NA	TRBJ1-1	CASSLLGQGNTEAFF
13	TRBV6-5	NA	TRBJ2-1	CASNLRLDNEQFF
18	TRBV11-2	NA	TRBJ2-2	CASSQRNWDRGLTGELFF